The clone carrying this TCR beta chain has more than one count but fewer than ten. The antigen remains unidentified. This sample is part of a study of spatial heterogeneity in lung cancer. Whole-study context: At a median of roughly 26 months after resection, follow-up PBMC samples were sequenced when available. Detected sequences consistently included more beta-chain ones than alpha-chain ones. Findings of the study overall: Circulating ubiquitous expanded tumor TCRs were observed more frequently at resection than at follow-up.

CDR3 length equals 14 residues. V was pared by 0 bases and J by 4 bases, with 9 bases between. The V gene's germline CDR1 is KGHSH and CDR2 LQKENI. Time point reported: blood at routine non-recurrence follow-up after resection. Researchers sequenced whole RNA taken from tumor, nontumor lung or frozen PBMC without sorting. TCRdb redid the calling of the 5' RACE reads with MiXCR, one entry per CDR3 protein. Of around 110,000 distinct CDR3 sequences in the sample, less than 15% were seen once. The specimen comprised PBMCs, sampled at follow-up. V usage is TRBV18 and J usage is TRBJ1-1; no clear D. This sequence originates from a male donor with early-stage non-small cell lung cancer. CDR3 bases: TGTGCCAGCTCACCACCTAGAGGGATCACTGAAGCTTTCTTT. Translating it yields CASSPPRGITEAFF.